These T cell receptor beta chains were read from a single sample in a study of shared clonotypes between healthy human individuals. The protocol was immunoSEQ multiplex PCR, while the TCRdb copy is restricted to in-frame clones and leaves out a portion. Of hundreds of thousands of clones in the sample, around 96% were seen once. Sequenced: naive CD8+ T cells sorted from blood. All receptors come from a woman in her thirties in good health. The CDR3 runs from the conserved cysteine through the conserved F or W. Each record gives: V gene, clone size, CDR3 protein. The size of a clone is reported for some rows only, either as once, few or many, or as a class for expanded clones.

TRBV2	-	CASRPRDRIPYEQYF
TRBV19	-	CASSIPRDRAGNTIYF
TRBV27	-	CASSPGTSGRETQYF
TRBV5-6	-	CASTPSGISTDTQYF
TRBV19	-	CASSTLAGVEQYF
TRBV11-2	-	CASSLGRWGEQYF
TRBV5-6	-	CASSSGDRGFQETQYF
TRBV5-5	-	CASSLDSFQETQYF
TRBV4-1	-	CASSLAPVYEQYF
TRBV4-2	-	CASSQGTREWQFF
TRBV28	-	CASSQGWGVTYQNYEQYF
TRBV11-2	-	CASSFPSEGAFF
TRBV11-2	-	CASSPVLAGEVNEQFF
TRBV5-4	-	CASSLDNEQFF
TRBV10-3	-	CATIPIRGRSKETQYF
TRBV28	-	CASSFGQGLETQYF
TRBV10-3	-	CATALLAGTQETQYF
TRBV28	-	CASSLLAGEEQFF
TRBV27	few	CASSLSRTINLYEQYF
TRBV2	-	CASSEIFGSTEAFF
TRBV28	-	CASANPGGRTEAFF
TRBV27	-	CASSWKEDSYNEQFF
TRBV5-6	-	CASSLAGGGYTF
TRBV4-1	-	CASSHQVAAEQYF
TRBV9	-	CASSGTVNEQFF
TRBV19	-	CASSISGSGAPTYYNEQFF
TRBV5-4	once	CASSPIRGGTNEQFF
TRBV28	-	CASSLGSNQPQHF
TRBV7-9	-	CASSLEQGGYEQYF
TRBV7-2	-	CASTPEVALDEQFF
TRBV5-6	-	CASSLLTGWGPLHF
TRBV27	-	CASSFMGTYNEQFF
TRBV5-4	-	CASSLGYEQYF
TRBV11-2	-	CASSVSGSYEQYF
TRBV5-1	once	CASSLRRSGELFF
TRBV27	-	CASSLGPGFDEQFF
TRBV9	-	CASSGGPGGQEGNTIYF
TRBV28	-	CASSREAWGQPQHF
TRBV13	-	CASSLRRSGTTGELFF
TRBV10-2	-	CASSGTGPWDTEAFF
TRBV27	-	CASSLSTTSGGPGEQYF
TRBV27	-	CASSLNPGSYEQYF
TRBV9	-	CASSVASTEAFF
TRBV7-2	-	CASSFRASGRKETQYF
TRBV4-1	-	CASSQVFRNEQFF
TRBV13	-	CASSLGRGGTEAFF
TRBV28	-	CASRLWDANTGELFF
TRBV4-2	once	CASSQSGKTDTQYF
TRBV18	once	CASSPPGGPNYEQYF
TRBV28	-	CASKLRQGPYEQYF
TRBV9	-	CASSVADGSEQYF
TRBV19	-	CASTLDREGREKLFF
TRBV2	-	CASSDWQETQYF
TRBV27	-	CASSFRANNQPQHF
TRBV28	-	CASSSPIGLAAYEQYF
TRBV5-6	-	CASSLRESEQYF
TRBV7-9	-	CASSFSPRQGDTDTQYF
TRBV27	-	CASSYTGAPYEQYF
TRBV9	-	CASSAGLAGVYRGYEQYF